This TCR beta chain was identified during a study of control samples from healthy donors and cancer patients. CDR3 length: 15 residues. The V end was cut by 0 bases, the J end by 11 bases, with 17 bases between. Germline-derived CDR1 and CDR2 are SNHLY and FYNNEI. The assay was immunoSEQ multiplex PCR, and TCRdb's table has in-frame clones only and misses some. This repertoire shows 90,000 to 100,000 clones, approximately 80% found once; its top ten account for roughly a tenth. The receptor was isolated from a woman aged 30 to 39 in good health. The V call is TRBV2, the J call TRBJ1-5; D possibly corresponds to TRBD1 (5 bases). The material sequenced was blood. This chain's CDR3 is CASSEARPGTASQHF. DNA of the CDR3: TGTGCCAGCAGTGAAGCCCGTCCCGGGACGGCTTCCCAGCATTTT.